The rows below give T cell receptor beta chains drawn from one sample of a study of T cell responses to AZD1222 COVID-19 vaccine. Some clones are missing from TCRdb's copy, which holds only in-frame ones; the method was immunoSEQ multiplex PCR. Altogether around 140,000 clones are present, nearly 95% being singletons, with the ten largest covering about 3.7%. The sequencing used peripheral blood, collected 28 days after the second AZD1222 dose. These receptors all come from an adult who received the AZD1222 COVID-19 vaccine. CDR3s include the opening cysteine and the closing phenylalanine or tryptophan. A D gene is named only where the DNA matches it firmly. Clone size, where shown, is once, few, many, or a class for clones that have expanded.

clone_size d_call j_call v_call cdr3_aa cdr3_nt
. TRBD1 TRBJ2-7 TRBV10-3 CAISGADRAYEQYF TGTGCCATCAGTGGAGCCGACAGGGCGTACGAGCAGTACTTC
. . TRBJ1-5 TRBV28 CASRQTEQPQHF TGTGCCAGCCGACAGACTGAACAGCCCCAGCATTTT
. . TRBJ2-2 TRBV7-9 CASSLGERSNTGELFF TGTGCCAGCAGCTTAGGGGAGAGGTCGAACACCGGGGAGCTGTTTTTT
. TRBD1 TRBJ2-7 TRBV24-1 CATSDAGTGRSYEQYF TGTGCCACCAGTGATGCCGGGACAGGGAGATCCTACGAGCAGTACTTC
. TRBD2 TRBJ2-1 TRBV5-6 CASSLLASGRGNEQFF TGTGCCAGCAGCTTGTTGGCTAGCGGGAGAGGGAATGAGCAGTTCTTC
. . TRBJ2-7 TRBV25-1 CASSEYNEQYF TGTGCCAGCAGTGAATATAACGAGCAGTACTTC
. . TRBJ1-3 TRBV7-6 CASSPGPGNTIYF TGTGCCAGCAGCCCGGGACCCGGAAACACCATATATTTT
. TRBD2 TRBJ2-2 TRBV2 CASSKTSPANTGELFF TGTGCCAGCAGTAAGACTAGCCCCGCGAACACCGGGGAGCTGTTTTTT
once . TRBJ2-1 TRBV7-3 CASSPIVSSYNEQFF TGTGCCAGCAGCCCGATAGTTAGCTCCTACAATGAGCAGTTCTTC
. . TRBJ2-3 TRBV4-1 CASSQDPLPTDTQYF TGCGCCAGCAGCCAAGACCCCCTTCCCACAGATACGCAGTATTTT
. . TRBJ1-1 TRBV7-9 CASIHPQGTEAFF TGTGCCAGCATCCACCCCCAGGGAACTGAAGCTTTCTTT
. . TRBJ1-6 TRBV2 CASSEVGWGSDNSPLHF TGTGCCAGCAGTGAAGTGGGTTGGGGAAGTGATAATTCACCCCTCCACTTT
. . TRBJ1-1 TRBV18 CASSPFEGIDTEAFF TGTGCCAGCTCACCATTCGAGGGGATTGACACTGAAGCTTTCTTT
. . TRBJ1-1 TRBV10-3 CAIRGSGETEAFF TGTGCCATCAGAGGGTCAGGGGAGACTGAAGCTTTCTTT
. . TRBJ1-6 TRBV6-1 CASSSSGVGSPLHF TGTGCCAGCAGTTCCTCAGGGGTGGGTTCACCCCTCCACTTT
. . TRBJ2-2 TRBV28 CASRQPGAGELFF TGTGCCAGCAGACAACCGGGAGCGGGGGAGCTGTTTTTT
. . TRBJ2-7 TRBV28 CASSFPGTHEQYF TGTGCCAGCAGTTTCCCAGGGACCCACGAGCAGTACTTC